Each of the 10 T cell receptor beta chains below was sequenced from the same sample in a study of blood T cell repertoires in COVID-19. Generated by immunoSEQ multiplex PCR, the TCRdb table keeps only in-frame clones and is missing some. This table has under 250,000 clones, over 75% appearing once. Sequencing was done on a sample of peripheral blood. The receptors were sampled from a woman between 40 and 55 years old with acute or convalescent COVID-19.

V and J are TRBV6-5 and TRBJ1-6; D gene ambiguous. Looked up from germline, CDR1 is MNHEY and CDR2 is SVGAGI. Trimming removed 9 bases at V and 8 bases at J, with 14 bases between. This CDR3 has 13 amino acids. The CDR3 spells CASGLEAYSPLHF. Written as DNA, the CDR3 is TGTGCCAGTGGTCTGGAGGCCTATTCACCCCTCCACTTT.

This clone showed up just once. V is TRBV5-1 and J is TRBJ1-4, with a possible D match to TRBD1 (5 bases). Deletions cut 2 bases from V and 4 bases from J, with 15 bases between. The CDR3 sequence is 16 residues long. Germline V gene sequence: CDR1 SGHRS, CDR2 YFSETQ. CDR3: CASSLPSGLDNEKLFF. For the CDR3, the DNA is TGCGCCAGCAGCTTACCCTCGGGACTAGATAATGAAAAACTGTTTTTT. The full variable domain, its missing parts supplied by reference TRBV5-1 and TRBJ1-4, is KAGVTQTPRYLIKTRGQQVTLSCSPISGHRSVSWYQQTPGQGLQFLFEYFSETQRNKGNFPGRFSGRQFSNSRSEMNVSTLELGDSALYLCASSLPSGLDNEKLFFGSGTQLSVL.

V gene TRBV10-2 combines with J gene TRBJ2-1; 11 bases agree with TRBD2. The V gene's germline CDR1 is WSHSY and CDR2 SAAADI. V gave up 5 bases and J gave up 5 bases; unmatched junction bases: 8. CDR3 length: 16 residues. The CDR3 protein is CASSKTSGGVNNEQFF. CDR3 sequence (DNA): TGCGCCAGCAGTAAAACTAGCGGGGGCGTAAACAATGAGCAGTTCTTC.

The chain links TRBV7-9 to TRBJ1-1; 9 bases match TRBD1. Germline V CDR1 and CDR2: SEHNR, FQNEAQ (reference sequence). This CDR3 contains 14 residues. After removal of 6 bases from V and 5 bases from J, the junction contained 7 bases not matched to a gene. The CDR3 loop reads CASSPQGARTEAFF. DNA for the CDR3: TGTGCCAGCAGTCCACAGGGGGCGCGGACTGAAGCTTTCTTT.

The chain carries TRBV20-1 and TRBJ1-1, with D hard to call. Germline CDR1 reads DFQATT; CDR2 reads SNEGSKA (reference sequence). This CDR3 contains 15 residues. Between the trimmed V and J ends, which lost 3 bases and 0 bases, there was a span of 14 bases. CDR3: CSASRDIDMNTEAFF. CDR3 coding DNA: TGCAGTGCTAGTCGAGACATAGACATGAACACTGAAGCTTTCTTT.

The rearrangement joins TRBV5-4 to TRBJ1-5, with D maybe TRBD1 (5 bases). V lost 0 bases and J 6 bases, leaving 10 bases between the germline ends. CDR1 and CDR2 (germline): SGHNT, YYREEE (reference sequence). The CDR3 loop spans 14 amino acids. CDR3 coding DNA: TGTGCCAGCAGCTTGGACGGGGGAGGTCAGCCCCAGCATTTT. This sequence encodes CASSLDGGGQPQHF. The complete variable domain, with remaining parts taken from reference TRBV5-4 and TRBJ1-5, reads ETGVTQSPTHLIKTRGQQVTLRCSSQSGHNTVSWYQQALGQGPQFIFQYYREEENGRGNFPPRFSGLQFPNYSSELNVNALELDDSALYLCASSLDGGGQPQHFGDGTRLSIL.

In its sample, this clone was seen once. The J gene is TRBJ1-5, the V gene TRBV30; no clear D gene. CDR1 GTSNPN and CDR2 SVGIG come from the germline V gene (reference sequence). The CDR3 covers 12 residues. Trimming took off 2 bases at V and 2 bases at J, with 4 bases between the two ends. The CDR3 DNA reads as TGTGCCTGGAGTCTTGGCAATCAGCCCCAGCATTTT. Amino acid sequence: CAWSLGNQPQHF. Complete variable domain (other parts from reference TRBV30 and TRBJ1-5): SQTIHQWPATLVQPVGSPLSLECTVEGTSNPNLYWYRQAAGRGLQLLFYSVGIGQISSEVPQNLSASRPQDRQFILSSKKLLLSDSGFYLCAWSLGNQPQHFGDGTRLSIL.

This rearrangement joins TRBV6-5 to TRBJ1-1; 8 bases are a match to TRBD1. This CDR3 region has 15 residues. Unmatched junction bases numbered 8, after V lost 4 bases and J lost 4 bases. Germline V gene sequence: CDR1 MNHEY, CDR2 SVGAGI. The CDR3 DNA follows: TGTGCCAGCAGTTCTCGACAGGGGCTCGGCACTGAAGCTTTCTTT. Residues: CASSSRQGLGTEAFF.

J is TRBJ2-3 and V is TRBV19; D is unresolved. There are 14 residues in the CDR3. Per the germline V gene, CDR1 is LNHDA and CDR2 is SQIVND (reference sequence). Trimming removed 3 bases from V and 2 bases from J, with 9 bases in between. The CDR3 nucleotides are TGTGCCAGTAGTATGGGCTTGCACACAGATACGCAGTATTTT. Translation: CASSMGLHTDTQYF.

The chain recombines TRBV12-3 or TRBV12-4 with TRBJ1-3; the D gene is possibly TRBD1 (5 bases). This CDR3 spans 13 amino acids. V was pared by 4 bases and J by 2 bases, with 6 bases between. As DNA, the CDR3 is TGTGCCAGCAGTTCCAGGGCTGGAAACACCATATATTTT. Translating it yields CASSSRAGNTIYF.